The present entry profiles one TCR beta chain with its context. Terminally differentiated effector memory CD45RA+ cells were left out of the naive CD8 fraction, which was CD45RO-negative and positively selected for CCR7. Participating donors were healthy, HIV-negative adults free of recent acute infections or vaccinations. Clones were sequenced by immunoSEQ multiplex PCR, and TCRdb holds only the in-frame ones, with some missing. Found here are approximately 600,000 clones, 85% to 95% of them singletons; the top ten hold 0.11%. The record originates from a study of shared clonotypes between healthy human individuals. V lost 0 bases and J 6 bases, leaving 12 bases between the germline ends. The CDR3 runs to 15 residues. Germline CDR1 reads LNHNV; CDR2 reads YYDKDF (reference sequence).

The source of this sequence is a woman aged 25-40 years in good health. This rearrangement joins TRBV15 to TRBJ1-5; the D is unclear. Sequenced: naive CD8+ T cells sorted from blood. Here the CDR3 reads CATSRDRVAGQPQHF. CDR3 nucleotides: TGTGCCACCAGCAGAGATCGGGTAGCGGGTCAGCCCCAGCATTTT.